The 20 T cell receptor beta chains below were found in one sample sequenced in a study of Graves' ophthalmopathy and Graves' hyperthyroidism. Amplification targeted the TCR beta CDR3 regions, with RNA transcripts as the source material. Amplification began with first-round RT-PCR using HTBI primers, then second-round multiplex PCR was performed. TCRdb re-analysed the multiplex PCR reads in MiXCR, keeping a single row per CDR3 protein. The sample has hundreds of thousands of distinct CDR3 sequences; roughly 20% are singletons. Sequencing used peripheral blood. These receptor sequences come from a woman between 18 and 29 years old with stable Graves' hyperthyroidism. Some clones in this sample may be carry-over from other donors' samples.

Ten or more counts support this clonotype. This chain links TRBV28 with TRBJ1-3; D gene unclear. CDR1 and CDR2 from the germline V gene are MDHEN and SYDVKM. Trimming took 4 bases from V and 0 from J, leaving 16 bases between them. This CDR3 contains 17 residues. The CDR3 loop is CASSSRTDGLSGNTIYF. CDR3 coding DNA: TGTGCCAGCAGTTCACGCACGGACGGCCTCTCTGGAAACACCATATATTTT.

In this sample, this clonotype turned up many times. The V gene is TRBV12-3 or TRBV12-4, the J gene TRBJ1-2; no definite D call. This CDR3 has 13 amino acids. V lost 1 base to trimming and J lost 8 bases, with 11 bases between them. In DNA, the CDR3 is TGTGCCAGCAGTTTAGGGGCCCGATGGGGCTACACCTTC. This codes for CASSLGARWGYTF.

A note on this clonotype: Lacking the conserved final phenylalanine or tryptophan, this CDR3 likely reflects a read error. The chain employs TRBV20-1 and TRBJ2-5; TRBD2 matches 10 bases. This CDR3 contains 14 residues. Losses at the gene ends were 6 bases for V and 4 bases for J; bases not matched to a gene: 8. From germline, CDR1 is DFQATT and CDR2 SNEGSKA (reference sequence). Here the CDR3 reads CSAHLAGDRETQYL. As DNA, the CDR3 is TGCAGTGCGCACCTAGCGGGGGACCGAGAGACCCAGTACTTG.

Comments on this clonotype: It may be a read error: a sequence one base away is much more abundant. The CDR3 carries no conserved terminal phenylalanine or tryptophan, so it likely arises from a read error. This chain links TRBV19 with TRBJ1-1, with unresolved D. Trimming removed 3 bases at V and 2 bases at J, with 16 bases between. The CDR3 length is 16 residues. Germline loops: CDR1 LNHDA, CDR2 SQIVND (reference sequence). CDR3 amino acids: CASSMVAGRVNTEAFY. CDR3 in DNA: TGTGCCAGTAGTATGGTAGCCGGGAGGGTAAACACTGAAGCTTTCTAT.

This clonotype was observed many times. The J gene is TRBJ1-2, the V gene TRBV29-1, with TRBD1 identical over 7 bases. V lost 3 bases, J lost 2 bases, and 6 bases stayed unmatched. The germline gives CDR1 SQVTM, CDR2 ANQGSEA. This CDR3 has 14 amino acids. The CDR3 loop reads CSVDVGGLNYGYTF. The CDR3 bases are TGCAGCGTTGATGTAGGGGGCCTCAACTATGGCTACACCTTC.

The V and J genes are TRBV4-2 and TRBJ1-1; 12 bases are shared with TRBD1. The CDR3 loop spans 17 amino acids. Germline CDR1 reads LGHNA; CDR2 reads YNFKEQ. The V gene end was trimmed by 0 bases and the J gene end by 10 bases; junction bases not matched to a gene: 12. CDR3 DNA: TGTGCCAGCAGCCAAGATCAGCTCGGCGGGACAGGGGGCTTAGCTTTCTTT. Its translation is CASSQDQLGGTGGLAFF.

There are many counts of this clonotype. The chain carries TRBV29-1 and TRBJ1-2; 7 nucleotides line up with TRBD1. The V gene's germline CDR1 is SQVTM and CDR2 ANQGSEA. The CDR3 is made up of 13 amino acids. The V gene end was trimmed by 3 bases and the J gene end by 6 bases; junction bases not matched to a gene: 7. CDR3 in DNA: TGCAGCGTTGAGCCGACAGGGTATGATGGCTACACCTTC. This encodes CSVEPTGYDGYTF.

There are many counts of this clonotype. The rearrangement joins TRBV28 to TRBJ1-1; 7 bases are shared with TRBD1. V was clipped by 1 base and J by 0 bases; unmatched bases: 14. The CDR3 is made up of 19 amino acids. Looked up from germline, CDR1 is MDHEN and CDR2 is SYDVKM. CDR3 sequence reads: CASSLSRRQGGGLNTEAFF. The CDR3 DNA reads TGTGCCAGCAGTTTATCCCGACGACAGGGAGGGGGATTGAACACTGAAGCTTTCTTT.

This clonotype occurred many times. The CDR3 region is CASSFRVGRTGGSSNQPQHF. In nucleotides, the CDR3 is TGTGCCAGCAGTTTCAGGGTCGGCAGGACAGGGGGCTCAAGCAATCAGCCCCAGCATTTT. The V call is TRBV28, the J call TRBJ1-5, with TRBD1 matching 11 bases. The CDR3 contains 20 residues. Unmatched junction bases numbered 14, after V lost 3 bases and J lost 1 base. Germline V lookup: CDR1 MDHEN, CDR2 SYDVKM.

This clonotype was counted many times. The chain carries TRBV20-1 and TRBJ1-1; 7 bases map to TRBD1. Germline CDR1 reads DFQATT; CDR2 reads SNEGSKA (reference sequence). The CDR3 loop spans 13 amino acids. V shed 1 base and J 3 bases; nucleotides not matched to a gene: 2. The CDR3 sequence: CSARGDRDTEAFF. CDR3 DNA sequence: TGCAGTGCTAGAGGTGACAGGGACACTGAAGCTTTCTTT.

Ten or more counts support this clonotype. As DNA, the CDR3 is TGTGCCAGCTTTCGGACAGGGAGGCCCTACGAGCAGTACTTC. This sequence encodes CASFRTGRPYEQYF. The rearrangement links TRBV6-5 to TRBJ2-7, with 8 bases that match TRBD1. CDR1 is MNHEY, CDR2 SVGAGI, per germline. V trimming: 8 bases; J trimming: 2 bases; junction bases outside the gene matches: 8. The CDR3 runs 14 residues.

This clonotype came up many times. A much larger clone lies a single base off, so this may be a read error. The V and J genes are TRBV6-9 and TRBJ2-5, with D perhaps TRBD2 (5 bases). Germline V lookup: CDR1 MNHGY, CDR2 SVAAGI. V lost 4 bases, J lost 2 bases, and 5 bases lay in between. The CDR3 covers 12 residues. This chain's CDR3 is CASSWEQETQYF. CDR3 DNA sequence: TGTGCCAGCAGTTGGGAGCAAGAGACCCAGTACTTC.

The table lists this clonotype with many counts. The CDR3 DNA is TGTGCCAGCAGCCTCACCACAGGGGGCGGAGAGACCCAGTACTTC. It specifies CASSLTTGGGETQYF. This chain links TRBV7-9 with TRBJ2-5; 9 positions match TRBD1. Germline-derived CDR1 and CDR2 are SEHNR and FQNEAQ (reference sequence). The V and J ends lost 5 bases and 4 bases, in that order; junction bases with no gene match: 8. The CDR3 consists of 15 residues. Drawing the rest from reference TRBV7-9 and TRBJ2-5, the complete variable domain is DTGVSQNPRHKITKRGQNVTFRCDPISEHNRLYWYRQTLGQGPEFLTYFQNEAQLEKSRLLSDRFSAERPKGSFSTLEIQRTEQGDSAMYLCASSLTTGGGETQYFGPGTRLLVL.

There are many counts of this clonotype. The chain has TRBV27 and TRBJ1-2, with D maybe TRBD1 (6 bases). Trimming removed 5 bases from V and 7 bases from J, with 20 bases in between. This CDR3 has 15 residues. Germline loops: CDR1 MNHEY, CDR2 SMNVEV (reference sequence). CDR3 amino acids: CASSLTRGSISGYTF. CDR3 in DNA: TGTGCCAGCAGTCTAACCAGGGGATCGATTAGTGGCTACACCTTC.

This clonotype has at least ten counts. The chain carries TRBV28 and TRBJ1-2; 8 bases fit TRBD1. The V gene end was trimmed by 6 bases and the J gene end by 3 bases; junction bases not matched to a gene: 6. This CDR3 contains 14 residues. The germline gives CDR1 MDHEN, CDR2 SYDVKM. The CDR3 DNA is TGTGCCAGCAGGTCCACAGGGGGATACTATGGCTACACCTTC. Encoded protein: CASRSTGGYYGYTF.

This clonotype showed up many times. This chain links TRBV28 with TRBJ2-7; 7 bases line up with TRBD1. Germline CDR1 and CDR2: MDHEN and SYDVKM. Unmatched junction bases numbered 10, after V lost 4 bases and J lost 1 base. This CDR3 region has 16 residues. CDR3 region: CASSSEQGESSYEQYF. The CDR3 DNA is TGTGCCAGCAGTTCCGAGCAGGGGGAATCTTCCTACGAGCAGTACTTC.

The V gene is TRBV28, the J gene TRBJ2-5; 9 nucleotides match TRBD2. In germline, CDR1 is MDHEN, CDR2 SYDVKM. Trimming removed 4 bases from V and 4 bases from J; junction bases left unmatched: 13. The CDR3 sequence is 17 residues long. DNA for the CDR3: TGTGCCAGCAGTTCCTTCGTGAATAGCGGGGGCCGAGAGACCCAGTACTTC. Its protein product is CASSSFVNSGGRETQYF. Supplemented by reference TRBV28 and TRBJ2-5, the full variable domain reads DVKVTQSSRYLVKRTGEKVFLECVQDMDHENMFWYRQDPGLGLRLIYFSYDVKMKEKGDIPEGYSVSREKKERFSLILESASTNQTSMYLCASSSFVNSGGRETQYFGPGTRLLVL.

The chain has TRBV27 and TRBJ1-5; a possible D gene is TRBD1 (5 bases). The CDR3 is 15 amino acids. V was clipped by 2 bases and J by 5 bases, with 13 bases between them. Per the germline V gene, CDR1 is MNHEY and CDR2 is SMNVEV (reference sequence). Written as DNA, the CDR3 is TGTGCCAGCAGTTTAGACCCGGGAGGGGATCAGCCCCAGCATTTT. Translating gives CASSLDPGGDQPQHF.

There are a few counts of this clonotype. V is TRBV4-1 and J is TRBJ2-2; TRBD2 matches 11 bases. CDR3 length: 17 residues. Per germline, CDR1 MGHRA and CDR2 YSYEKL. The trim removed 2 bases at V and 2 bases at J, leaving 4 bases unmatched. CDR3 loop: CASSQRLAGLNTGELFF. CDR3 nucleotide sequence: TGCGCCAGCAGCCAAAGACTAGCGGGACTCAACACCGGGGAGCTGTTTTTT.

In its sample, this clonotype was seen many times. The chain recombines TRBV27 with TRBJ2-7; D gene ambiguous. Trimming stripped 3 bases from V and 3 bases from J, with 9 bases between. This CDR3 contains 13 residues. Germline CDR1 and CDR2: MNHEY and SMNVEV (reference sequence). The CDR3 bases are TGTGCCAGCAGTTTGTCACAGATCTACGAGCAGTACTTC. Translating gives CASSLSQIYEQYF.